The entry below gives a single T cell receptor beta chain sequence along with its context. Its antigen is currently unknown. These data belong to a study of blood T cells in healthy people across ages. Study-level points and caveats: Diversity was higher, and naive CD4+ cells more numerous, in long-lived donors than in aged donors.

Primed by a sample-barcoded 5' primer and a J-beta primer mix, a second PCR proceeded for about 7 to 11 cycles. TCRdb recomputed calls from the 5' RACE reads with MiXCR, one row per CDR3 protein. The sample has about 720,000 distinct CDR3 sequences, approximately 25% seen once. The CDR3 has 13 amino acids. V was shortened by 4 bases and J by 4 bases, with 13 bases between the two germline ends. CDR1 and CDR2 from the germline V gene are SQVTM and ANQGSEA. A further study also used this sample, focusing on T cells of mothers and their children. From that paper: A few healthy Caucasian mothers and their six children were the donors.

The source is a boy aged 10-17 years in good health. Sequenced sample: blood. This sequence joins TRBV29-1 and TRBJ1-2; D call uncertain. CDR3 region: CSVGGLGLYGYTF. Written as DNA, the CDR3 is TGCAGCGTTGGCGGCCTAGGGCTCTATGGCTACACCTTC.